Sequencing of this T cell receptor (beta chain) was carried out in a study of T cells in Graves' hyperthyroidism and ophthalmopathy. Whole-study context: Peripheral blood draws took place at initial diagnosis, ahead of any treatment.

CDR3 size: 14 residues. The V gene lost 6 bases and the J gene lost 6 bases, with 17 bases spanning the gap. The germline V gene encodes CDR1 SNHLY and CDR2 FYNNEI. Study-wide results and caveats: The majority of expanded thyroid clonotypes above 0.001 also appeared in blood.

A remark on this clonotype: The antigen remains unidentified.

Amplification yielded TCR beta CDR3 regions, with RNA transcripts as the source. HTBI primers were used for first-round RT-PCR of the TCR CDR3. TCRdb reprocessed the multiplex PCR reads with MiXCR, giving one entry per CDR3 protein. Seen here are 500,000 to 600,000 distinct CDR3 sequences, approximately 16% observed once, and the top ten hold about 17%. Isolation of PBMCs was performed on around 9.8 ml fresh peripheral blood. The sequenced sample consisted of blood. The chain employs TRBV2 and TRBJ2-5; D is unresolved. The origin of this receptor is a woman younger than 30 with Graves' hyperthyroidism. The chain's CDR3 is CASSKVGGQKTQYF. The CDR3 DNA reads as TGTGCCAGCAGCAAAGTGGGCGGTCAAAAGACCCAGTACTTC.